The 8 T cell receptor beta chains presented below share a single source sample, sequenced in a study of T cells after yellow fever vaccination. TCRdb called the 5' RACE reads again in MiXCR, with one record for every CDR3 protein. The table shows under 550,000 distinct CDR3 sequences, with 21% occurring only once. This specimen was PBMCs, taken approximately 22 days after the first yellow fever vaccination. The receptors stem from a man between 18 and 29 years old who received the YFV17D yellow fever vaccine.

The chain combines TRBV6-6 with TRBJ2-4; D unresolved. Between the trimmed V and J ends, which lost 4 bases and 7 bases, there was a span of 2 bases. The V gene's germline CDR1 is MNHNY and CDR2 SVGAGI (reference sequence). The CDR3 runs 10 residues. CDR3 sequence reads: CASSSNIQYF. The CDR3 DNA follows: TGTGCCAGCAGTTCTAACATTCAGTACTTC.

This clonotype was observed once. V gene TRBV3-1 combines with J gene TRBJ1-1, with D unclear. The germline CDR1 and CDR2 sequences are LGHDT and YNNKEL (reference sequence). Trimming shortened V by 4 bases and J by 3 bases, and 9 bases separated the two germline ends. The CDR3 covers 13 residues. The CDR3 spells CASSRKAYTEAFF. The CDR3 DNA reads TGTGCCAGCAGCCGGAAGGCATACACTGAAGCTTTCTTT.

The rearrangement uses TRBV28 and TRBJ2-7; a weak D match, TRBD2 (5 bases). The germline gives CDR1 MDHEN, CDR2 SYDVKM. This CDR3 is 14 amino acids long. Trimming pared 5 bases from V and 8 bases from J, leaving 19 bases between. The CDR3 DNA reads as TGTGCCAGCAGTACGAACGGGGTAGAAGGGAAGCAGTACGTC. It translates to CASSTNGVEGKQYV.

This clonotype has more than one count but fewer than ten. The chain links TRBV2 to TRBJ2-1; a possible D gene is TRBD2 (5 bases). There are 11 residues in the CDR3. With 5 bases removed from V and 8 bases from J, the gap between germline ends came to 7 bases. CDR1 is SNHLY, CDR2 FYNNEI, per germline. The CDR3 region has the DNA TGTGCCAGCAGTTGGGAGTATGAGCAGTTCTTC. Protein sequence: CASSWEYEQFF.

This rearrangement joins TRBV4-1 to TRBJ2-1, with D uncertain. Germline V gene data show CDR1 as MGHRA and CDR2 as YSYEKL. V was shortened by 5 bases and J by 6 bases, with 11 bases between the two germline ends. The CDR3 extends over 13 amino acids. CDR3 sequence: CASSERTRNEQFF. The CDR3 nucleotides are TGCGCCAGCAGCGAAAGGACGCGCAATGAGCAGTTCTTC.

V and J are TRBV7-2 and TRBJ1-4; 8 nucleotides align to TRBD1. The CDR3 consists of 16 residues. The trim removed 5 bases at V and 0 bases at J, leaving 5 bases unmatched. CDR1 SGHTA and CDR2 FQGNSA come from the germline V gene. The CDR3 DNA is TGTGCCAGCAGCCGACAGGGGACCACAACTAATGAAAAACTGTTTTTT. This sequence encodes CASSRQGTTTNEKLFF.

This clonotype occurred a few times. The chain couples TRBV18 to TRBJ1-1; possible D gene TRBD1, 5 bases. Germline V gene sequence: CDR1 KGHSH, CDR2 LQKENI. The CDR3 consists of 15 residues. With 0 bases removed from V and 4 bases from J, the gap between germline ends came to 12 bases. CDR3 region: CASSPPRGGITEAFF. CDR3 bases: TGTGCCAGCTCACCACCGAGGGGAGGGATCACTGAAGCTTTCTTT.

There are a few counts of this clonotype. CDR3 bases: TGCAGTGCCAGGAACGACAGAAACTATGGCTACACCTTC. Protein: CSARNDRNYGYTF. This chain connects TRBV20-1 to TRBJ1-2; D possibly corresponds to TRBD1 (5 bases). This CDR3 is built from 13 residues. Trimming left V 6 bases short and J 2 bases short, with 13 bases between. CDR1 and CDR2 from the germline V gene are DFQATT and SNEGSKA (reference sequence).